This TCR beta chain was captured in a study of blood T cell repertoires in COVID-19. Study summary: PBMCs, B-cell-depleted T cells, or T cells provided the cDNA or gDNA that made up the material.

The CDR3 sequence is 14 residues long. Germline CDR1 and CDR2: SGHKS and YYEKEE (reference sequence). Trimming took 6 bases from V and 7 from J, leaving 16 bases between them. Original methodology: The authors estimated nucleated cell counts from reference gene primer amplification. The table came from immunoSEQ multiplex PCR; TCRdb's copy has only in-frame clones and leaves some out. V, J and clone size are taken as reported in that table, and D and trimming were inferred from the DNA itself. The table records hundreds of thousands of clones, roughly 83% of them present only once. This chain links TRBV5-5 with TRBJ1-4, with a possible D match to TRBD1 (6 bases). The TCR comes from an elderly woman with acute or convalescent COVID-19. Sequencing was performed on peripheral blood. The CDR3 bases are TGTGCCAGCAACCGAGGGGGGGTGGGTGAAAAACTGTTTTTT. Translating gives CASNRGGVGEKLFF.